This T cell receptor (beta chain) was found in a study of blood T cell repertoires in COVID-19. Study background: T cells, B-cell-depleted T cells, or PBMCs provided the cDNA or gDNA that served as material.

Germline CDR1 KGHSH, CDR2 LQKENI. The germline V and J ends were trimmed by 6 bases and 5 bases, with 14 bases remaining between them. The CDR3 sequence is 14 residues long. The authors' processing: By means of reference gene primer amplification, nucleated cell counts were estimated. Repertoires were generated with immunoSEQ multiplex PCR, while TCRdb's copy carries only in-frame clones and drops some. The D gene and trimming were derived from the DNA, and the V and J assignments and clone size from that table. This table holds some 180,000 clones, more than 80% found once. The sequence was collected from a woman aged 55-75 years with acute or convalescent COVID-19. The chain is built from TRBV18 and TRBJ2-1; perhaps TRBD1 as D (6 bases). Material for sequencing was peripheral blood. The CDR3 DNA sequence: TGTGCCAGCTCTCCTATGGACAGTCACAATGAGCAGTTCTTC. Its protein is CASSPMDSHNEQFF.